The clone carrying this TCR beta chain was counted once. This entry is derived from a study of PD-1 blockade in classical Hodgkin lymphoma. The table came from immunoSEQ multiplex PCR; TCRdb's copy has only in-frame clones and leaves some out. The table records approximately 28,000 clones, approximately 80% of them present only once. The CDR3 totals 12 residues. The V end lost 9 bases, the J end lost 3 bases, and 9 bases lay between the germline ends. In germline, CDR1 is SGHTA, CDR2 FQGNSA. Documented time point: cycle 4 day 1 (C4D1), after more than 5 weeks of nivolumab. After autologous stem cell transplantation all patients relapsed, and prior brentuximab vedotin exposure differed between cohorts. Investigators isolated CD4+ T cells from thawed PBMCs through magnetic negative selection.

V and J are TRBV7-2 and TRBJ2-1, with a possible D match to TRBD1 (5 bases). The specimen was CD4+ T cells from blood, collected before the fourth cycle of nivolumab. This receptor was taken from a human donor with classical Hodgkin lymphoma. CDR3 nucleotides: TGTGCCAGTTCAGGGATCTACAATGAGCAGTTCTTC. Translation: CASSGIYNEQFF.